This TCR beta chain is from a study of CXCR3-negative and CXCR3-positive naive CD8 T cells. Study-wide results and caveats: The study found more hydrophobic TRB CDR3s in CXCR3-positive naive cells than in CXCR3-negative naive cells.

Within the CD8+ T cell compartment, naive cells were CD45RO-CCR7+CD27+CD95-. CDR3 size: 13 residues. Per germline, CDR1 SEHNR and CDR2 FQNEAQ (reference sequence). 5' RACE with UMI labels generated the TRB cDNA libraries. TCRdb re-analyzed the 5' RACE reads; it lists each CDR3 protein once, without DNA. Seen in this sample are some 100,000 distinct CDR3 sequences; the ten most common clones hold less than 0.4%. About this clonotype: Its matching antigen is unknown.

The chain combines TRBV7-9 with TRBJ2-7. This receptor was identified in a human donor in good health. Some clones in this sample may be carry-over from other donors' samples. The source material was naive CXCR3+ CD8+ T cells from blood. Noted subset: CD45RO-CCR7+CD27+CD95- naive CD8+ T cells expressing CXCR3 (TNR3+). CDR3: CASSFIEEYEQYF.